This TCR beta chain came from a study of CD8 T cells in Susac syndrome. Study context: Active disease was present in six of the sequenced Susac syndrome patients, and remission in under 10.

Reverse transcription of about 0.5 to 1 ug RNA used random hexamers. A single record per CDR3 protein comes from TCRdb applying MiXCR to the immunoSEQ multiplex PCR reads. The table has roughly 130,000 distinct CDR3 sequences, nearly 96% seen once. The TCR originated in a human donor with Susac syndrome. Sequencing was performed on CD4+ T cells from PBMCs.

CDR3 sequence: CSVDSGRLANYGYTF. The CDR3 nucleotides are TGCAGCGTTGACTCGGGACGGCTGGCAAACTATGGCTACACCTTC. The chain uses TRBV29-1 and TRBJ1-2; D perhaps matches TRBD1 (5 bases). Deletions cut 3 bases from V and 2 bases from J, with 16 bases between. Germline CDR1 reads SQVTM; CDR2 reads ANQGSEA. The CDR3 spans 15 residues.